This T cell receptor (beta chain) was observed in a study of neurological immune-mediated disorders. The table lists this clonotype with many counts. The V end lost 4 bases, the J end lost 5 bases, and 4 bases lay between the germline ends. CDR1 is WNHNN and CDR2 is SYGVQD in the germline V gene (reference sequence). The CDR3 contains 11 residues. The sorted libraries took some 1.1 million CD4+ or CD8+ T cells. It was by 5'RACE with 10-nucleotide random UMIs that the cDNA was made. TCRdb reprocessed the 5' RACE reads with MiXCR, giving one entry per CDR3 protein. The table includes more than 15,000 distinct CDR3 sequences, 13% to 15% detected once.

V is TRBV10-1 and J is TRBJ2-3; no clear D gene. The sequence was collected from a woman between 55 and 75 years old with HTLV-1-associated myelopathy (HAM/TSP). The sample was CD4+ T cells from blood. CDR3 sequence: CASSAEDTQYF. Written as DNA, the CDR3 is TGCGCCAGCAGTGCTGAAGATACGCAGTATTTT.